Presented here are 5 T cell receptor beta chains from one specimen sequenced in a study of T cell changes during pregnancy in multiple sclerosis. Generated by immunoSEQ multiplex PCR, the TCRdb table keeps only in-frame clones and is missing some. This repertoire shows around 92,000 clones, 85% to 95% found once; its top ten account for roughly 4%. The material sequenced was peripheral blood, taken in the first trimester of pregnancy. The receptor set was obtained from a female donor with multiple sclerosis, enrolled in a pregnancy study.

This clone was seen just once. The chain recombines TRBV13 with TRBJ1-1, with TRBD1 matching 7 bases. Germline lookup yields CDR1 PRHDT and CDR2 FYEKMQ (reference sequence). V was pared by 1 base and J by 6 bases, with 8 bases of the junction left unmatched. The CDR3 covers 15 residues. In DNA form, the CDR3 reads TGTGCCAGCAGCTTAGAGCAAGGGGGCTACGCTGAAGCTTTCTTT. Residues: CASSLEQGGYAEAFF.

J is TRBJ2-4 and V is TRBV4-1; D perhaps matches TRBD1 (6 bases). The ends were cut back, 1 base at V and 8 bases at J, with 12 bases in the middle. The CDR3 has 14 residues. CDR1 and CDR2 from the germline V gene are MGHRA and YSYEKL. The CDR3 DNA reads as TGCGCCAGCAGCCAAGGGAACAGGGTAGACATTCAGTACTTC. It specifies CASSQGNRVDIQYF.

This clone was recorded once. CDR3 residues: CASSQDDRGGYGYTF. The CDR3 DNA reads TGTGCCAGCAGCCAAGATGACAGGGGAGGCTATGGCTACACCTTC. V gene TRBV4-2 combines with J gene TRBJ1-2; 8 bases match TRBD1. V gave up 0 bases and J gave up 4 bases; unmatched junction bases: 4. Looked up from germline, CDR1 is LGHNA and CDR2 is YNFKEQ. The CDR3 length is 15 residues.

The rearrangement links TRBV4-1 to TRBJ2-7; 8 nucleotides align to TRBD1. The germline V gene encodes CDR1 MGHRA and CDR2 YSYEKL. V lost 3 bases, J lost 4 bases, and 11 bases stayed unmatched. This CDR3 is built from 16 residues. The CDR3 DNA follows: TGCGCCAGCAGCCAGGCGACAGGGGCCCATCTTTACGAGCAGTACTTC. Its protein product is CASSQATGAHLYEQYF.

The V gene is TRBV7-3, the J gene TRBJ2-2; no firm D call. Germline V CDR1 and CDR2: SGHTA, FQGTGA. This CDR3 spans 11 amino acids. V was clipped by 4 bases and J by 7 bases, with 4 bases between them. The CDR3 bases are TGTGCCAGCAGCTCTAACGGGGAGCTGTTTTTT. It codes for CASSSNGELFF.